This T cell receptor (beta chain) was recovered during a study of blood T cell repertoires in COVID-19. Only one count was recorded for this clone. The CDR3 sequence is 15 residues long. V gave up 11 bases and J gave up 1 base; unmatched junction bases: 11. Germline values: CDR1 WNHNN, CDR2 SYGVQD (reference sequence). Original methodology: From reference gene primer amplification, estimates of nucleated cell counts were derived. Some clones are missing from TCRdb's copy, which holds only in-frame ones; the method was immunoSEQ multiplex PCR. The V and J calls and clone size come from that table; D and trimming were worked out from the DNA. The sample has approximately 200,000 clones; roughly four fifths are singletons.

The receptor comes from a woman aged 45-59 years with acute or convalescent COVID-19. Sequencing used peripheral blood. This rearrangement joins TRBV10-1 to TRBJ2-1, with 7 nucleotides matching TRBD1. CDR3 nucleotides: TGCGCCGCCGAGGGGGCATTTCGATCCTACAATGAGCAGTTCTTC. Amino acid sequence: CAAEGAFRSYNEQFF.